The rows below give T cell receptor beta chains drawn from one sample of a study of blood T cell repertoires in COVID-19. TCRdb's copy holds only in-frame clones and misses some; the assay was immunoSEQ multiplex PCR. Among 220,000 or so clones, roughly 82% were seen once, and the ten largest hold approximately 2.1%. What was sequenced was PBMCs or T cells enriched from blood (not recorded which). Source of these receptors: a woman in her forties or fifties who had recovered from COVID-19. The CDR3 runs from the conserved cysteine through the conserved F or W. Fields, in order: D gene, V gene, J gene, clone size, CDR3 protein, CDR3 DNA. A D gene is named only where the DNA matches it firmly. Some rows have no size entry. The others give once, few or many, or a class for an expanded clone.

d_gene: -; v_gene: TRBV12-3/TRBV12-4; j_gene: TRBJ1-5; abundance: few; CDR3aa: CASSYRDNQPQHF; CDR3nt: TGTGCCAGCAGCTACAGGGACAATCAGCCCCAGCATTTT
d_gene: -; v_gene: TRBV5-4; j_gene: TRBJ1-2; abundance: -; CDR3aa: CAGTSLNYGYTF; CDR3nt: TGTGCCGGGACATCACTTAACTATGGCTACACCTTC
d_gene: TRBD1; v_gene: TRBV19; j_gene: TRBJ1-6; abundance: few; CDR3aa: CASSMDRYMAPLHF; CDR3nt: TGTGCCAGTAGTATGGACAGGTATATGGCACCCCTCCACTTT
d_gene: TRBD1; v_gene: TRBV30; j_gene: TRBJ1-2; abundance: -; CDR3aa: CAWSVGTGTYGYTF; CDR3nt: TGTGCCTGGAGTGTGGGGACAGGGACCTATGGCTACACCTTC
d_gene: -; v_gene: TRBV7-2; j_gene: TRBJ1-6; abundance: -; CDR3aa: CASSPVVVRLIPYNSPLHF; CDR3nt: TGTGCCAGCAGCCCGGTGGTGGTACGCTTGATCCCCTATAATTCACCCCTCCACTTT
d_gene: TRBD1; v_gene: TRBV3-1/TRBV3-2; j_gene: TRBJ2-5; abundance: -; CDR3aa: CASSGDRVGYETQYF; CDR3nt: TGTGCCAGCAGCGGGGACAGGGTGGGTTACGAGACCCAGTACTTC
d_gene: -; v_gene: TRBV7-3; j_gene: TRBJ2-5; abundance: -; CDR3aa: CASSFGGRQETQYF; CDR3nt: TGTGCCAGCAGCTTTGGAGGACGGCAAGAGACCCAGTACTTC
d_gene: -; v_gene: TRBV7-8; j_gene: TRBJ2-2; abundance: -; CDR3aa: CASSLDGVGVAGELFF; CDR3nt: TGTGCCAGCAGCTTAGATGGTGTGGGAGTGGCCGGGGAGCTGTTTTTT
d_gene: -; v_gene: TRBV29-1; j_gene: TRBJ2-3; abundance: -; CDR3aa: CNIAPAGYTDTQYF; CDR3nt: TGCAACATAGCACCGGCCGGGTACACAGATACGCAGTATTTT
d_gene: -; v_gene: TRBV29-1; j_gene: TRBJ2-3; abundance: -; CDR3aa: CSVYRQGRGDTQYF; CDR3nt: TGCAGCGTCTATCGGCAGGGGAGGGGAGATACGCAGTATTTT
d_gene: -; v_gene: TRBV18; j_gene: TRBJ2-2; abundance: -; CDR3aa: CASSPPSRKNTGELFF; CDR3nt: TGTGCCAGCTCACCACCGTCTAGAAAGAACACCGGGGAGCTGTTTTTT
d_gene: TRBD2; v_gene: TRBV11-3; j_gene: TRBJ2-1; abundance: -; CDR3aa: CASSLELAERSSNEQFF; CDR3nt: TGTGCCAGCAGCTTAGAGCTAGCGGAAAGAAGCTCCAATGAGCAGTTCTTC
d_gene: -; v_gene: TRBV19; j_gene: TRBJ1-4; abundance: few; CDR3aa: CASSTRYNKKLFF; CDR3nt: TGTGCCAGTAGTACCAGGTATAACAAAAAACTGTTTTTT
d_gene: TRBD1; v_gene: TRBV7-8; j_gene: TRBJ1-1; abundance: -; CDR3aa: CASSSPGQALSTEAFF; CDR3nt: TGTGCCAGCAGCTCACCGGGACAGGCTCTGAGCACTGAAGCTTTCTTT
d_gene: -; v_gene: TRBV9; j_gene: TRBJ2-3; abundance: -; CDR3aa: CASSVATSKNTQYF; CDR3nt: TGTGCCAGCAGCGTAGCTACTAGCAAGAATACGCAGTATTTT
d_gene: -; v_gene: TRBV7-3; j_gene: TRBJ1-2; abundance: few; CDR3aa: CASSYSYGYTF; CDR3nt: TGTGCCAGCAGCTACTCATATGGCTACACCTTC
d_gene: TRBD1; v_gene: TRBV11-3; j_gene: TRBJ1-1; abundance: -; CDR3aa: CASSYGGQSNTEAFF; CDR3nt: TGTGCCAGCAGCTATGGGGGACAGTCGAATACTGAAGCTTTCTTT
d_gene: TRBD1; v_gene: TRBV18; j_gene: TRBJ1-3; abundance: few; CDR3aa: CASSFRDRGKAGNTIYF; CDR3nt: TGTGCCAGCTCATTCCGGGACAGGGGGAAGGCTGGAAACACCATATATTTT
d_gene: -; v_gene: TRBV27; j_gene: TRBJ2-7; abundance: -; CDR3aa: CASSLNISYEQYF; CDR3nt: TGTGCCAGCAGTTTGAACATCTCCTACGAGCAGTACTTC
d_gene: TRBD2; v_gene: TRBV4-3; j_gene: TRBJ2-5; abundance: -; CDR3aa: CASSQGIAGAGETQYF; CDR3nt: TGCGCCAGCAGCCAAGGAATAGCGGGAGCGGGAGAGACCCAGTACTTC
d_gene: TRBD2; v_gene: TRBV11-3; j_gene: TRBJ2-2; abundance: -; CDR3aa: CASSLALISGRAGSTGELFF; CDR3nt: TGTGCCAGCAGCTTAGCCCTAATTAGCGGGAGGGCCGGTAGCACCGGGGAGCTGTTTTTT
d_gene: -; v_gene: TRBV7-2; j_gene: TRBJ1-6; abundance: -; CDR3aa: CASSLVTPRALHF; CDR3nt: TGTGCCAGCAGCTTAGTTACACCGAGGGCCCTCCACTTT
d_gene: TRBD1; v_gene: TRBV4-3; j_gene: TRBJ1-6; abundance: -; CDR3aa: CASSQGKGQGGSPLHF; CDR3nt: TGCGCCAGCAGCCAAGGAAAGGGACAGGGGGGTTCACCCCTCCACTTT
d_gene: -; v_gene: TRBV6-5; j_gene: TRBJ1-1; abundance: -; CDR3aa: CASRSALNTEAFF; CDR3nt: TGTGCCAGCAGGTCCGCGCTGAACACTGAAGCTTTCTTT
d_gene: TRBD2; v_gene: TRBV7-2; j_gene: TRBJ2-3; abundance: -; CDR3aa: CASSTRPGLRTDTQYF; CDR3nt: TGTGCCAGCAGCACACGACCGGGACTACGCACAGATACGCAGTATTTT
d_gene: TRBD1; v_gene: TRBV29-1; j_gene: TRBJ1-5; abundance: -; CDR3aa: CSVSDRVNQPQHF; CDR3nt: TGCAGCGTTTCCGACAGGGTCAATCAGCCCCAGCATTTT
d_gene: -; v_gene: TRBV7-2; j_gene: TRBJ1-2; abundance: few; CDR3aa: CASSIDRTQGYTF; CDR3nt: TGTGCCAGCAGCATCGACAGGACGCAGGGCTACACCTTC
d_gene: -; v_gene: TRBV14; j_gene: TRBJ2-5; abundance: -; CDR3aa: CASSPTRGGQETQYF; CDR3nt: TGTGCCAGCAGCCCAACAAGAGGGGGCCAAGAGACCCAGTACTTC
d_gene: TRBD1; v_gene: TRBV18; j_gene: TRBJ2-2; abundance: -; CDR3aa: CASSPRRTGDTGELFF; CDR3nt: TGTGCCAGCTCACCACGAAGGACAGGGGACACCGGGGAGCTGTTTTTT
d_gene: TRBD1; v_gene: TRBV4-3; j_gene: TRBJ1-2; abundance: -; CDR3aa: CASSLGQDNYGYTF; CDR3nt: TGCGCCAGCAGCCTAGGACAGGATAACTATGGCTACACCTTC
d_gene: -; v_gene: TRBV27; j_gene: TRBJ2-7; abundance: -; CDR3aa: CASSELTSSYEQYF; CDR3nt: TGTGCCAGCAGCGAATTGACTAGCTCCTACGAGCAGTACTTC
d_gene: TRBD2; v_gene: TRBV6-2/TRBV6-3; j_gene: TRBJ2-1; abundance: -; CDR3aa: CASSLIAGIYNEQFF; CDR3nt: TGTGCCAGCAGTTTGATAGCGGGGATTTACAATGAGCAGTTCTTC
d_gene: -; v_gene: TRBV29-1; j_gene: TRBJ2-4; abundance: -; CDR3aa: CSVLARHVDIQYF; CDR3nt: TGCAGCGTCCTGGCCAGGCACGTAGACATTCAGTACTTC
d_gene: TRBD1; v_gene: TRBV11-3; j_gene: TRBJ2-2; abundance: -; CDR3aa: CASSPGQVWTGELFF; CDR3nt: TGTGCCAGCAGCCCAGGACAGGTTTGGACCGGGGAGCTGTTTTTT
d_gene: -; v_gene: TRBV7-8; j_gene: TRBJ2-7; abundance: -; CDR3aa: CASSLGSAGIMTYEQYF; CDR3nt: TGTGCCAGCAGCTTAGGGTCCGCAGGGATTATGACCTACGAGCAGTACTTC
d_gene: TRBD2; v_gene: TRBV7-9; j_gene: TRBJ2-7; abundance: -; CDR3aa: CASSLAYGGVIPYEQYF; CDR3nt: TGTGCCAGCAGCTTAGCGTATGGGGGGGTAATCCCCTACGAGCAGTACTTC
d_gene: -; v_gene: TRBV6-5; j_gene: TRBJ1-1; abundance: -; CDR3aa: CATVPDRLNTEAFF; CDR3nt: TGTGCCACCGTCCCGGACAGACTGAACACTGAAGCTTTCTTT
d_gene: TRBD1; v_gene: TRBV28; j_gene: TRBJ1-3; abundance: -; CDR3aa: CASSSGGASSGNTIYF; CDR3nt: TGTGCCAGCAGTTCAGGGGGTGCCTCCTCTGGAAACACCATATATTTT
d_gene: -; v_gene: TRBV11-3; j_gene: TRBJ2-7; abundance: few; CDR3aa: CASSSAPREQYF; CDR3nt: TGTGCCAGCAGCTCCGCCCCTAGAGAGCAGTACTTC
d_gene: -; v_gene: TRBV28; j_gene: TRBJ2-1; abundance: -; CDR3aa: CANSREANDNEQFF; CDR3nt: TGTGCCAACTCCCGGGAAGCCAATGACAATGAGCAGTTCTTC
d_gene: -; v_gene: TRBV4-3; j_gene: TRBJ1-1; abundance: -; CDR3aa: CASSLGPMNTEAFF; CDR3nt: TGCGCCAGCAGCTTGGGCCCCATGAACACTGAAGCTTTCTTT
d_gene: TRBD1; v_gene: TRBV7-8; j_gene: TRBJ1-6; abundance: few; CDR3aa: CASSLAPGQGASPLHF; CDR3nt: TGTGCCAGCAGCTTAGCGCCGGGACAGGGGGCTTCACCCCTCCACTTT
d_gene: -; v_gene: TRBV4-1; j_gene: TRBJ1-1; abundance: -; CDR3aa: CASSQGRVMNTEAFF; CDR3nt: TGCGCCAGCAGCCAAGGCCGAGTCATGAACACTGAAGCTTTCTTT
d_gene: TRBD2; v_gene: TRBV4-1; j_gene: TRBJ2-4; abundance: -; CDR3aa: CARLAPKAKNIQYF; CDR3nt: TGCGCCAGACTAGCGCCTAAAGCCAAAAACATTCAGTACTTC
d_gene: -; v_gene: TRBV29-1; j_gene: TRBJ1-1; abundance: -; CDR3aa: CSARQGTEAFF; CDR3nt: TGCAGCGCCCGGCAGGGCACTGAAGCTTTCTTT
d_gene: TRBD1; v_gene: TRBV27; j_gene: TRBJ1-1; abundance: -; CDR3aa: CASRQTGTGSRTEAFF; CDR3nt: TGTGCCAGCAGGCAAACCGGGACAGGGTCGAGGACTGAAGCTTTCTTT
d_gene: -; v_gene: TRBV14; j_gene: TRBJ1-2; abundance: -; CDR3aa: CASSRQQNYGYTF; CDR3nt: TGTGCCAGCAGCCGCCAACAGAACTATGGCTACACCTTC
d_gene: -; v_gene: TRBV28; j_gene: TRBJ2-1; abundance: -; CDR3aa: CASSHGRFEQFF; CDR3nt: TGTGCCAGCAGTCATGGGAGGTTTGAGCAGTTCTTC
d_gene: TRBD2; v_gene: TRBV24-1; j_gene: TRBJ2-2; abundance: once; CDR3aa: CATSDRKGLADYHTGELFF; CDR3nt: TGTGCCACCAGTGACCGAAAGGGACTAGCGGATTACCACACCGGGGAGCTGTTTTTT
d_gene: TRBD2; v_gene: TRBV19; j_gene: TRBJ2-2; abundance: -; CDR3aa: CASSASLAGATTGELFF; CDR3nt: TGTGCCAGTAGTGCCTCTCTAGCGGGGGCCACCACCGGGGAGCTGTTTTTT
d_gene: TRBD2; v_gene: TRBV29-1; j_gene: TRBJ2-1; abundance: few; CDR3aa: CSAVLAGDEQFF; CDR3nt: TGCAGCGCTGTACTAGCGGGAGATGAGCAGTTCTTC
d_gene: -; v_gene: TRBV7-9; j_gene: TRBJ1-3; abundance: -; CDR3aa: CATTRAGNTIYF; CDR3nt: TGTGCCACGACCAGGGCTGGAAACACCATATATTTT
d_gene: TRBD1; v_gene: TRBV7-2; j_gene: TRBJ1-1; abundance: once; CDR3aa: CASSLGGQANTEAFF; CDR3nt: TGTGCCAGCAGCTTAGGGGGACAGGCGAACACTGAAGCTTTCTTT
d_gene: -; v_gene: TRBV7-2; j_gene: TRBJ1-2; abundance: -; CDR3aa: CASSLEAAGGYTF; CDR3nt: TGTGCCAGCAGCTTAGAGGCGGCAGGGGGCTACACCTTC
d_gene: -; v_gene: TRBV6-5; j_gene: TRBJ1-2; abundance: once; CDR3aa: CASSISRRSNYGYTF; CDR3nt: TGTGCCAGCAGTATCTCCAGGCGCTCTAACTATGGCTACACCTTC
d_gene: -; v_gene: TRBV2; j_gene: TRBJ2-7; abundance: -; CDR3aa: CASLGDNSYEQYF; CDR3nt: TGTGCTAGCCTGGGCGACAACTCCTACGAGCAGTACTTC
d_gene: TRBD2; v_gene: TRBV7-9; j_gene: TRBJ2-3; abundance: once; CDR3aa: CASSPTSGRVADTQYF; CDR3nt: TGTGCCAGCAGCCCGACTAGCGGGAGAGTGGCGGATACGCAGTATTTT
d_gene: TRBD1; v_gene: TRBV10-3; j_gene: TRBJ1-6; abundance: once; CDR3aa: CAISGQALSYNSPLHF; CDR3nt: TGTGCCATCAGCGGACAGGCCCTCTCCTATAATTCACCCCTCCACTTT